The clone carrying this T cell receptor beta chain occurred many times. Its target is unknown. TCRdb independently ran MiXCR on the 5' RACE reads; one entry per CDR3 protein. This table has around 770,000 distinct CDR3 sequences, 10% to 15% appearing once. Germline V gene lookup returns CDR1 SGHAT and CDR2 FQNNGV. The V end lost 0 bases, the J end lost 3 bases, and 6 bases lay between the germline ends. This CDR3 is 14 amino acids long. The source of the sample is a study of CD8 T cells in ankylosing spondylitis. Study results and limitations: A TCR beta motif of roughly eight highly homologous variants seemed to mark ankylosing spondylitis blood.

V gene TRBV11-2 combines with J gene TRBJ2-1; D not resolved. The sequenced material came from blood, either unsorted or a sorted T cell fraction (not recorded which). The receptor was derived from a male donor with ankylosing spondylitis. The CDR3, as DNA: TGTGCCAGCAGCTTAGAAACATACTACAATGAGCAGTTCTTC. Its protein is CASSLETYYNEQFF. Looking up the rest from reference TRBV11-2 and TRBJ2-1 gives the full variable domain: EAGVAQSPRYKIIEKRQSVAFWCNPISGHATLYWYQQILGQGPKLLIQFQNNGVVDDSQLPKDRFSAERLKGVDSTLKIQPAKLEDSAVYLCASSLETYYNEQFFGPGTRLTVL.